This TCR beta chain was obtained from a study of T cells in Graves' hyperthyroidism and ophthalmopathy. This clonotype was counted only a few times. Participants, patients aged 18 to 65, had newly diagnosed hyperthyroidism with a duration under 2 months. RNA transcripts provided the source from which TCR beta CDR3 regions were amplified. HTBI primers were employed in a first-round RT-PCR of the TCR CDR3. Each CDR3 protein is one row after TCRdb ran MiXCR on the multiplex PCR reads. The sample includes around 420,000 distinct CDR3 sequences, approximately 14% of them seen just once. The germline V gene encodes CDR1 SGHRS and CDR2 YFSETQ. This CDR3 has 13 residues. Trimming stripped 1 base from V and 3 bases from J, with 7 bases between.

Sequencing was done on a sample of blood. The rearrangement joins TRBV5-1 to TRBJ1-2; D gene unclear. The sequence derives from a woman younger than 30 with Graves' hyperthyroidism. The CDR3: CASSLNADYGYTF. As DNA, the CDR3 is TGCGCCAGCAGCTTGAACGCGGACTATGGCTACACCTTC.